The source of this TCR beta chain is a study of blood T cell repertoires in COVID-19. Study-level background: Acute and convalescent COVID-19 specimens originated in the United States, Italy and Spain. T cells, B-cell-depleted T cells, or PBMCs provided the cDNA or gDNA that served as material.

In the authors' methods: Estimation of nucleated cell counts was performed using reference gene primer amplification. Only in-frame clones appear in the TCRdb table, and some are missing; sequencing was by immunoSEQ multiplex PCR. V and J calls plus clone size are reproduced from that table; the DNA served to infer D and trimming. The sample shows fewer than 250,000 clones, 86% of them seen only once. Recruited during active infection, patients (from Seattle) were subsequently followed longitudinally. The ends lost 4 bases at V and 5 bases at J; junction bases unmatched: 1. Germline V CDR1 and CDR2: WSHSY, SAAADI. This CDR3 is built from 13 residues.

The sequence derives from a woman of 80 years or more with COVID-19, enrolled during active disease. The J gene is TRBJ1-2, the V gene TRBV10-2; 10 nucleotides agree with TRBD1. Material: peripheral blood. CDR3: CASSGQGAYGYTF. The CDR3 DNA reads as TGCGCCAGCAGTGGACAGGGGGCTTATGGCTACACCTTC.